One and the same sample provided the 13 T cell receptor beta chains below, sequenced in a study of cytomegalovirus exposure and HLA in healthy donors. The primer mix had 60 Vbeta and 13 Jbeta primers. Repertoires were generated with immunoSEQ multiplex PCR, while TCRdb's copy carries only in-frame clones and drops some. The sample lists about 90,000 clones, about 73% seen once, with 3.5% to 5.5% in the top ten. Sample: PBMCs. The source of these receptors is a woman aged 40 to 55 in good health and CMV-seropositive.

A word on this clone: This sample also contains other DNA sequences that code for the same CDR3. CDR3: CASSLSRGSTTYEQYF. Written as DNA, the CDR3 is TGTGCCAGCAGCCTGAGCCGCGGGTCAACCACCTACGAGCAGTACTTC. The genes are TRBV27 and TRBJ2-7; perhaps TRBD2 as D (5 bases). The V gene's germline CDR1 is MNHEY and CDR2 SMNVEV (reference sequence). CDR3 length equals 16 residues. Trimming shortened V by 6 bases and J by 2 bases, and 20 bases separated the two germline ends.

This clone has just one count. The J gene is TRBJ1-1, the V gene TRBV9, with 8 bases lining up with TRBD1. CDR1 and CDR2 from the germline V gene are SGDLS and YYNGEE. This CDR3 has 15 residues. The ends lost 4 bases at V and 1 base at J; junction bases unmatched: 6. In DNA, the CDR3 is TGTGCCAGCAGCCCCCTCCAGGGGGCGAACACTGAAGCTTTCTTT. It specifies CASSPLQGANTEAFF. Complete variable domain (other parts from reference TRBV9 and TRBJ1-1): DSGVTQTPKHLITATGQRVTLRCSPRSGDLSVYWYQQSLDQGLQFLIQYYNGEERAKGNILERFSAQQFPDLHSELNLSSLELGDSALYFCASSPLQGANTEAFFGQGTRLTVV.

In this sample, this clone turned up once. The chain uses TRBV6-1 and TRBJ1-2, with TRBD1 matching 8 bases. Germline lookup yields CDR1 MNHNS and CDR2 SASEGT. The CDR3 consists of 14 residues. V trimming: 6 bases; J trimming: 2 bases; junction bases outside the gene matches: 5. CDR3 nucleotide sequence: TGTGCCAGCAGACCCACAGGGGGGAACTATGGCTACACCTTC. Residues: CASRPTGGNYGYTF.

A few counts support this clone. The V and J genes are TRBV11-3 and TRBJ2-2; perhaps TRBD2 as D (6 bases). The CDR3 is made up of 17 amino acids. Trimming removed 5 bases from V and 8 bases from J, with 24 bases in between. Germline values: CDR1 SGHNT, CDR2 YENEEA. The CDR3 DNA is TGTGCCAGCAGCCAACTGTGGGAGGCCCATCGTACGGGGGAGCTGTTTTTT. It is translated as CASSQLWEAHRTGELFF. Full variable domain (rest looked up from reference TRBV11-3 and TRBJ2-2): EAGVVQSPRYKIIEKKQPVAFWCNPISGHNTLYWYLQNLGQGPELLIRYENEEAVDDSQLPKDRFSAERLKGVDSTLKIQPAELGDSAVYLCASSQLWEAHRTGELFFGEGSRLTVL.

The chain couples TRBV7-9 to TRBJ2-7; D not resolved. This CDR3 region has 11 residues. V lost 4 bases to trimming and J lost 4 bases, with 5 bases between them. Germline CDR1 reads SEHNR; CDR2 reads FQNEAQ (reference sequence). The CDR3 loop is CASSSQYEQYF. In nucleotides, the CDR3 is TGTGCCAGCAGCTCCCAGTACGAGCAGTACTTC. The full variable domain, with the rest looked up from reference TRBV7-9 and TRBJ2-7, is DTGVSQNPRHKITKRGQNVTFRCDPISEHNRLYWYRQTLGQGPEFLTYFQNEAQLEKSRLLSDRFSAERPKGSFSTLEIQRTEQGDSAMYLCASSSQYEQYFGPGTRLTVT.

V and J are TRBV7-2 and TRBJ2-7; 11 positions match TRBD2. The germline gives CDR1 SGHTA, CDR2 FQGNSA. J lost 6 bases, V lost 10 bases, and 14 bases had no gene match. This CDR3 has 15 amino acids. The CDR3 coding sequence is TGTGCCACCTCACTAGCGGGAGACAACCCACGCGAGCAGTACTTC. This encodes CATSLAGDNPREQYF.

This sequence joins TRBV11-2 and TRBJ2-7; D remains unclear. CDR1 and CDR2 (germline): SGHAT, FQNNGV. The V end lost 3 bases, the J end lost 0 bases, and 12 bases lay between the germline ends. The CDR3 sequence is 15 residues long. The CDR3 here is CASSFGDLSSYEQYF. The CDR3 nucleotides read TGTGCCAGCAGCTTCGGTGACTTGAGCTCCTACGAGCAGTACTTC. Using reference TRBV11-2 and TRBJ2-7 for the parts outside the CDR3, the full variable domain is EAGVAQSPRYKIIEKRQSVAFWCNPISGHATLYWYQQILGQGPKLLIQFQNNGVVDDSQLPKDRFSAERLKGVDSTLKIQPAKLEDSAVYLCASSFGDLSSYEQYFGPGTRLTVT.

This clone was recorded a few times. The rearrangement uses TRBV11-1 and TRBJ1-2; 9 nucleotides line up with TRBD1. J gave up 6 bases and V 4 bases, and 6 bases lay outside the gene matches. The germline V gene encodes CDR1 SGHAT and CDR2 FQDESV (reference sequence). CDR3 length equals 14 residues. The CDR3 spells CASSYPTGGDGYTF. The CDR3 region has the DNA TGTGCCAGCAGCTACCCGACAGGGGGGGATGGCTACACCTTC.

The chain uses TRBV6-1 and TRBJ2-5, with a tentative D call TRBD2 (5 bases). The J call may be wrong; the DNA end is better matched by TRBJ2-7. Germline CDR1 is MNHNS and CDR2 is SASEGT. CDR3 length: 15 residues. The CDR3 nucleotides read TGTGCCAGCAGTGAAGCGAGGGTTTCTCGTCGCGAGCAGTACTTC. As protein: CASSEARVSRREQYF.

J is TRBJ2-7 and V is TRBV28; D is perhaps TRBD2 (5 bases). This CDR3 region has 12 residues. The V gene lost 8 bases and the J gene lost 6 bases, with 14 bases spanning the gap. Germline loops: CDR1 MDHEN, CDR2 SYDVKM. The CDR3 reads CASRLVEAEQYF. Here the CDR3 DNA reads TGTGCCAGCCGACTCGTGGAGGCCGAGCAGTACTTC.

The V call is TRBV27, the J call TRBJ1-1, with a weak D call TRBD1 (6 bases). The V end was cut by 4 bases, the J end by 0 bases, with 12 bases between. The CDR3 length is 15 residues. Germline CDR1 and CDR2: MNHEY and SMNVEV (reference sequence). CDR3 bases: TGTGCCAGCAGTTCATCCGGGACATTGAACACTGAAGCTTTCTTT. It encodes CASSSSGTLNTEAFF.

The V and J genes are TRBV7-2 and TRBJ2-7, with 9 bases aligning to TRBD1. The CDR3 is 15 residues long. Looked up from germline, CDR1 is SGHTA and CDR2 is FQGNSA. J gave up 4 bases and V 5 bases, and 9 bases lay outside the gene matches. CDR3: CASSEWTGVGYEQYF. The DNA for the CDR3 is TGTGCCAGCAGCGAATGGACAGGGGTAGGTTACGAGCAGTACTTC.

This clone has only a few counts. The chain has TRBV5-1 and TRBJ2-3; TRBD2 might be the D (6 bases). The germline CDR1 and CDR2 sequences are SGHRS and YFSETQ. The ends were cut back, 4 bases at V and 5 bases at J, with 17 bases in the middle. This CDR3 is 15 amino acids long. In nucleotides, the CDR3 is TGCGCCAGCAGCCTATTTGGCGGGATCAGAGATACGCAGTATTTT. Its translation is CASSLFGGIRDTQYF.